These 28 T cell receptor beta chains share one sample of origin, sequenced in a study of blood T cell repertoires in COVID-19. This table comes from immunoSEQ multiplex PCR, and its TCRdb copy is limited to in-frame clones, with some not included. Of about 670,000 clones listed, more than 80% are singletons. The sample consisted of peripheral blood. These receptor sequences come from a woman aged 18 to 35 with acute or convalescent COVID-19.

The V gene is TRBV29-1, the J gene TRBJ1-2; a weak D match, TRBD1 (5 bases). The CDR3 contains 11 residues. Germline assignment: CDR1 SQVTM and CDR2 ANQGSEA. The V end lost 8 bases, the J end lost 6 bases, and 13 bases lay between the germline ends. In nucleotides, the CDR3 is TGCAGCCAGACAGACATAAATGGCTACACCTTC. Amino acids: CSQTDINGYTF. Supplemented by reference TRBV29-1 and TRBJ1-2, the full variable domain reads SAVISQKPSRDICQRGTSLTIQCQVDSQVTMMFWYRQQPGQSLTLIATANQGSEATYESGFVIDKFPISRPNLTFSTLTVSNMSPEDSSIYLCSQTDINGYTFGSGTRLTVV.

This chain uses TRBV4-3 with TRBJ2-3; 8 bases match TRBD2. This CDR3 contains 19 residues. With 3 bases clipped from V and 4 bases from J, the junction kept 18 bases outside the gene matches. From germline, CDR1 is LGHNA and CDR2 YSLEER. CDR3 protein: CASSHNSRSLAGFPDTQYF. The DNA for the CDR3 is TGCGCCAGCAGCCATAATTCTCGTTCCCTAGCGGGTTTCCCAGATACGCAGTATTTT.

V usage is TRBV12-5 and J usage is TRBJ2-7; 7 bases are shared with TRBD1. This CDR3 is 14 amino acids long. Germline assignment: CDR1 LGHNT and CDR2 FRNRAP. The J segment lost 6 bases and the V segment lost 5 bases, leaving 10 bases of the junction unmatched. In DNA form, the CDR3 reads TGTGCTAGTGGTCCGTTCTTGACAGGGAGCGAGCAGTACTTC. Translated, it gives CASGPFLTGSEQYF.

This chain links TRBV5-4 with TRBJ1-6; TRBD1 matches 9 bases. J was trimmed by 8 bases and V by 3 bases; bases with no gene match: 9. CDR3 size: 16 residues. Germline assignment: CDR1 SGHNT and CDR2 YYREEE (reference sequence). The CDR3 spells CASSYSGTGRYSPLHF. CDR3 DNA: TGTGCCAGCAGCTACTCCGGGACAGGGAGGTATTCACCCCTCCACTTT. Variable domain in full (rest from reference TRBV5-4 and TRBJ1-6): ETGVTQSPTHLIKTRGQQVTLRCSSQSGHNTVSWYQQALGQGPQFIFQYYREEENGRGNFPPRFSGLQFPNYSSELNVNALELDDSALYLCASSYSGTGRYSPLHFGNGTRLTVT.

V gene TRBV4-1 combines with J gene TRBJ2-7, with 10 bases that match TRBD1. CDR3 length: 15 residues. Germline V gives CDR1 MGHRA, CDR2 YSYEKL. Trimming took 3 bases from V and 1 from J; bases not matched to a gene: 3. CDR3 region: CASSHPDRGSYEQYF. As DNA, the CDR3 is TGCGCCAGCAGCCACCCGGACAGGGGGTCCTACGAGCAGTACTTC.

The chain uses TRBV2 and TRBJ2-7, with no clear D. Per germline, CDR1 SNHLY and CDR2 FYNNEI. The V gene lost 9 bases and the J gene lost 0 bases, with 9 bases spanning the gap. The CDR3 sequence is 12 residues long. The CDR3 protein is CARQIYSYEQYF. CDR3 nucleotide sequence: TGTGCCAGACAGATTTACTCCTACGAGCAGTACTTC.

The J gene is TRBJ2-1, the V gene TRBV5-6; 11 bases are a match to TRBD1. CDR3 size: 15 residues. Germline lookup yields CDR1 SGHDT and CDR2 YYEEEE. J lost 7 bases, V lost 3 bases, and 6 bases had no gene match. The DNA of the CDR3 is TGTGCCAGCAGCTCCACCGGGACAGGGGGGAATGAGCAGTTCTTC. Residues: CASSSTGTGGNEQFF.

This clone was recorded a few times. The chain links TRBV6-6 to TRBJ2-2; D is undetermined. Germline V CDR1 and CDR2: MNHNY, SVGAGI (reference sequence). The CDR3 spans 13 residues. Trimming cost V 5 bases and J 5 bases, with 9 bases left between them. CDR3 in amino acids: CASSPLETGELFF. The DNA of the CDR3 is TGTGCCAGCAGTCCTCTAGAGACCGGGGAGCTGTTTTTT.

The genes are TRBV5-1 and TRBJ2-1; 14 positions agree with TRBD2. Per germline, CDR1 SGHRS and CDR2 YFSETQ. This CDR3 contains 19 residues. Unmatched junction bases numbered 7, after V lost 0 bases and J lost 2 bases. The CDR3 loop is CASSLAGLAGASPYNEQFF. The CDR3 region has the DNA TGCGCCAGCAGCTTGGCGGGACTAGCGGGGGCGTCTCCCTACAATGAGCAGTTCTTC.

As to this clone: The sample has other DNA sequences that encode this CDR3 too. V gene TRBV19 combines with J gene TRBJ1-1; D is perhaps TRBD1 (5 bases). Trimming stripped 1 base from V and 8 bases from J, with 8 bases between. CDR1 is LNHDA, CDR2 SQIVND, per germline (reference sequence). The CDR3 sequence is 12 residues long. The CDR3 DNA reads as TGTGCCAGTAGTATAGGGGGCTCGGAAGCTTTCTTT. It translates to CASSIGGSEAFF.

J is TRBJ1-2 and V is TRBV28, with TRBD1 matching over 11 bases. The CDR3 length is 16 residues. Unmatched junction bases numbered 19, after V lost 6 bases and J lost 13 bases. The V gene's germline CDR1 is MDHEN and CDR2 SYDVKM. This CDR3 is CASSARTEPGQGVGTF. Written as DNA, the CDR3 is TGTGCCAGCAGCGCGAGGACCGAACCGGGACAGGGGGTGGGCACCTTC.

The CDR3 bases are TGCGCCAGCAGCTTGGGACTAGCGCGTGAGCAGTACTTC. Encoded protein: CASSLGLAREQYF. The chain employs TRBV5-1 and TRBJ2-7, with 8 bases that match TRBD2. Trimming removed 0 bases from V and 7 bases from J; junction bases left unmatched: 3. Germline V gene data show CDR1 as SGHRS and CDR2 as YFSETQ. This CDR3 is built from 13 residues.

The sample holds one count of this clone. The chain has TRBV6-2 or TRBV6-3 and TRBJ1-1; no definite D call. Trimming pared 4 bases from V and 6 bases from J, leaving 15 bases between. This CDR3 has 14 amino acids. Looked up from germline, CDR1 is MNHEY and CDR2 is SVGEGT. CDR3 nucleotide sequence: TGTGCCAGCAGTTTCGGGGAACTGAGGGCTGAAGCTTTCTTT. Amino acids: CASSFGELRAEAFF.

The J gene is TRBJ1-1, the V gene TRBV24-1; possible D gene TRBD1, 5 bases. CDR1 and CDR2 from the germline V gene are KGHDR and SFDVKD. The germline V and J ends were trimmed by 10 bases and 1 base, with 12 bases remaining between them. This CDR3 contains 13 residues. CDR3 sequence reads: CATRGGQNTEAFF. The CDR3 DNA follows: TGTGCCACAAGGGGAGGCCAGAACACTGAAGCTTTCTTT.

J is TRBJ1-1 and V is TRBV19, with D perhaps matching TRBD1 (5 bases). V was shortened by 5 bases and J by 1 base, with 8 bases between the two germline ends. CDR1 and CDR2 from the germline V gene are LNHDA and SQIVND (reference sequence). The CDR3 extends over 13 amino acids. CDR3 in amino acids: CASSPTENTEAFF. The CDR3 coding sequence is TGTGCCAGTAGTCCGACAGAGAACACTGAAGCTTTCTTT.

CDR3 sequence: CASSLGDRGSYGYTF. The CDR3 DNA reads as TGTGCCAGCAGCTTAGGGGATAGGGGGAGCTATGGCTACACCTTC. The V gene is TRBV7-9, the J gene TRBJ1-2; TRBD1 might be the D (6 bases). V was pared by 1 base and J by 4 bases, with 13 bases between. Germline V CDR1 and CDR2: SEHNR, FQNEAQ (reference sequence). CDR3 length equals 15 residues.

This clone was seen a few times. The same CDR3 arises from other DNA sequences in this sample as well. The CDR3 sequence is CASSRGGSGNTIYF. The DNA of the CDR3 is TGTGCCAGCAGCCGAGGGGGATCAGGAAACACCATATATTTT. The chain carries TRBV6-5 and TRBJ1-3, with D tentatively TRBD1 (6 bases). V was pared by 6 bases and J by 4 bases, with 13 bases between. The CDR3 spans 14 residues. CDR1 is MNHEY, CDR2 SVGAGI, per germline.

The chain joins TRBV2 to TRBJ1-3, with D unclear. Trimming left V 4 bases short and J 0 bases short, with 13 bases between. Germline V gene lookup returns CDR1 SNHLY and CDR2 FYNNEI. The CDR3 is 16 amino acids. In DNA, the CDR3 is TGTGCCAGCAGTGCTCGGGAGTGGGGCTCTGGAAACACCATATATTTT. Translating it yields CASSAREWGSGNTIYF.

The rearrangement links TRBV4-1 to TRBJ1-1; 9 bases are a match to TRBD1. The CDR3 extends over 15 amino acids. Germline CDR1 reads MGHRA; CDR2 reads YSYEKL. The junction had 7 bases not matched to a gene; V was cut back by 4 bases and J by 4 bases. The CDR3 sequence: CASSRTGTGSTEAFF. The DNA for the CDR3 is TGCGCCAGCAGCCGTACCGGGACAGGGTCCACTGAAGCTTTCTTT.

Written as DNA, the CDR3 is TGCGCCAGCAGCCATACCTCAGGAAAACTGTTTTTT. Protein product: CASSHTSGKLFF. J is TRBJ1-4 and V is TRBV4-3, with D unclear. The germline V gene has CDR1 LGHNA and CDR2 YSLEER. The CDR3 is 12 amino acids. V shed 3 bases and J shed 10 bases, with 9 bases lying between them.

The J gene is TRBJ1-4, the V gene TRBV19; D might be TRBD1 (6 bases). Germline V gene sequence: CDR1 LNHDA, CDR2 SQIVND (reference sequence). The CDR3 totals 15 residues. V lost 5 bases to trimming and J lost 4 bases, with 14 bases between them. Written as DNA, the CDR3 is TGTGCCAGTAGTTTGAATACAGGGTATAATGAAAAACTGTTTTTT. Amino acid sequence: CASSLNTGYNEKLFF.

The gene calls are TRBV5-6 and TRBJ1-6; D is unclear. V was pared by 3 bases and J by 2 bases, with 15 bases between. The CDR3 spans 17 residues. Germline V gives CDR1 SGHDT, CDR2 YYEEEE. The CDR3 reads CASSSLAFRTYNSPLHF. The CDR3, as DNA: TGTGCCAGCAGCTCCCTTGCCTTTAGAACCTATAATTCACCCCTCCACTTT.

CDR3 loop: CATSRDLRSGNTIYF. CDR3 in DNA: TGTGCCACCAGCAGAGATCTCAGGTCTGGAAACACCATATATTTT. The chain links TRBV15 to TRBJ1-3; D gene unclear. The CDR3 loop spans 15 amino acids. The germline gives CDR1 LNHNV, CDR2 YYDKDF (reference sequence). The V and J ends lost 0 bases and 1 base respectively, with 7 bases between them. Full variable domain (rest looked up from reference TRBV15 and TRBJ1-3): DAMVIQNPRYQVTQFGKPVTLSCSQTLNHNVMYWYQQKSSQAPKLLFHYYDKDFNNEADTPDNFQSRRPNTSFCFLDIRSPGLGDTAMYLCATSRDLRSGNTIYFGEGSWLTVV.

V usage is TRBV9 and J usage is TRBJ2-7; possibly TRBD2 for D (7 bases). Germline V gene sequence: CDR1 SGDLS, CDR2 YYNGEE. There are 15 residues in the CDR3. V dropped 4 bases and J dropped 7 bases, with 21 bases sitting between them. CDR3 nucleotide sequence: TGTGCCAGCAGCCCCAAGATCCGGGGGGCGGGGGAGCAGTACTTC. Translating gives CASSPKIRGAGEQYF.

The chain combines TRBV7-9 with TRBJ2-2, with a tentative D call TRBD1 (5 bases). The CDR3 length is 13 residues. Germline CDR1 SEHNR, CDR2 FQNEAQ (reference sequence). V was pared by 5 bases and J by 8 bases, with 12 bases between. The CDR3 region is CASSPTHRGELFF. The CDR3 DNA reads as TGTGCCAGCAGCCCGACCCACAGGGGGGAGCTGTTTTTT.

This chain uses TRBV4-2 with TRBJ1-1; no reliable D call. CDR1 and CDR2 (germline): LGHNA, YNFKEQ. V was clipped by 0 bases and J by 4 bases, with 15 bases between them. The CDR3 extends over 16 amino acids. In DNA, the CDR3 is TGTGCCAGCAGCCAAGATCTCACGGGTTACCTCACTGAAGCTTTCTTT. Residues: CASSQDLTGYLTEAFF.

The genes are TRBV6-5 and TRBJ1-1; TRBD1 aligns across 7 bases. The CDR3 is 15 residues long. V lost 6 bases to trimming and J lost 1 base; unmatched junction nucleotides: 8. CDR1 and CDR2 from the germline V gene are MNHEY and SVGAGI. CDR3 protein: CASRSATGRNTEAFF. The CDR3 DNA reads as TGTGCCAGCAGGTCCGCGACAGGGAGGAACACTGAAGCTTTCTTT.

The chain recombines TRBV29-1 with TRBJ1-2, with D maybe TRBD1 (5 bases). Germline assignment: CDR1 SQVTM and CDR2 ANQGSEA. This CDR3 is built from 12 residues. The ends were cut back, 6 bases at V and 4 bases at J, with 12 bases in the middle. CDR3: CSVAGLLYGYTF. CDR3 nucleotides: TGCAGCGTCGCGGGGCTACTCTATGGCTACACCTTC.